This T cell receptor (beta chain) was captured in a study of a mutant IDH1 vaccine in newly diagnosed glioma. Study information: Earlier care involved radiotherapy, temozolomide, or both, and the majority received both. General study findings and limits: Top peripheral T cell clonotype shifts appeared unrelated to pseudoprogression.

Notes on this clone: Its specificity is not known.

Method: immunoSEQ multiplex PCR; TCRdb's copy keeps in-frame clones and lacks some. Here the sample spans 50,000 to 65,000 clones, 80% to 90% being singletons. The germline V and J ends were trimmed by 1 base and 0 bases, with 10 bases remaining between them. Germline lookup yields CDR1 SGHRS and CDR2 YFSETQ. The CDR3 totals 15 residues. As to time point: baseline, week 1 (first vaccination visit). Treatment described: pre-vaccination baseline after standard-of-care therapy. Sequences were derived from PBMCs, sampled from a glioma patient treated with radiotherapy, temozolomide or both. The genes are TRBV5-1 and TRBJ1-2; D not resolved. This receptor was obtained from a man younger than 35 with glioma. CDR3 coding DNA: TGCGCCAGCAGCTTGCTATTTCAGGCTAACTATGGCTACACCTTC. Translating gives CASSLLFQANYGYTF. The entire variable domain, with the rest obtained from reference TRBV5-1 and TRBJ1-2, is as follows: KAGVTQTPRYLIKTRGQQVTLSCSPISGHRSVSWYQQTPGQGLQFLFEYFSETQRNKGNFPGRFSGRQFSNSRSEMNVSTLELGDSALYLCASSLLFQANYGYTFGSGTRLTVV.